The text below deals with one T cell receptor beta chain. The germline V gene has CDR1 ENHRY and CDR2 SYGVKD. The CDR3 totals 15 residues. J gave up 4 bases and V 6 bases, and 10 bases lay outside the gene matches. Authors' data handling: Nucleated cell counts were estimated from reference gene primer amplification. Some clones are missing from TCRdb's copy, which holds only in-frame ones; the method was immunoSEQ multiplex PCR. The V and J calls and clone size were taken over from that table, and D and trimming were inferred from the DNA. Among 250,000 to 300,000 clones, about four fifths were seen once, and the ten largest hold 2.5% to 3.5%. The data are from a study of blood T cell repertoires in COVID-19. About the research overall: Spain, Italy and the United States supplied samples that represented acute and convalescent COVID-19. Sample material is recorded as cDNA or gDNA derived from T cells, B-cell-depleted T cells, or PBMCs.

V usage is TRBV10-3 and J usage is TRBJ2-3; 7 nucleotides align to TRBD2. The clonotype comes from an older woman with active or convalescent COVID-19. The sample was peripheral blood. The CDR3 loop reads CAIRETSLESDTQYF. Written as DNA, the CDR3 is TGTGCCATCAGAGAGACTAGCTTGGAATCAGATACGCAGTATTTT.